A single sample gave rise to the 17 T cell receptor beta chains below, sequenced in a study of monozygotic twins with cystic fibrosis. TCRdb's table, derived via immunoSEQ multiplex PCR, lists solely in-frame clones and lacks some. The data show around 34,000 clones, around 90% seen once. The source material was blood. The receptor set was obtained from a girl aged 2-10 years with cystic fibrosis.

The J gene is TRBJ1-2, the V gene TRBV28; D is unclear. Germline CDR1 reads MDHEN; CDR2 reads SYDVKM. CDR3 length: 12 residues. V was shortened by 5 bases and J by 7 bases, with 11 bases between the two germline ends. CDR3 region: CASSPPNGGYTF. For the CDR3, the DNA is TGTGCCAGCAGTCCCCCTAATGGTGGCTACACCTTC.

This chain uses TRBV5-1 with TRBJ1-5; D is possibly TRBD1 (6 bases). The germline V and J ends were trimmed by 2 bases and 3 bases, with 15 bases remaining between them. The CDR3 contains 16 residues. Germline assignment: CDR1 SGHRS and CDR2 YFSETQ. Here the CDR3 DNA reads TGCGCCAGCAGCTTTGGGAGGGGGAGACACAATCAGCCCCAGCATTTT. Protein: CASSFGRGRHNQPQHF. The full variable domain, its missing parts supplied by reference TRBV5-1 and TRBJ1-5, is KAGVTQTPRYLIKTRGQQVTLSCSPISGHRSVSWYQQTPGQGLQFLFEYFSETQRNKGNFPGRFSGRQFSNSRSEMNVSTLELGDSALYLCASSFGRGRHNQPQHFGDGTRLSIL.

V is TRBV27 and J is TRBJ2-7; tentative D call: TRBD1 (5 bases). With 2 bases removed from V and 3 bases from J, the gap between germline ends came to 8 bases. This CDR3 is 13 amino acids long. The germline gives CDR1 MNHEY, CDR2 SMNVEV (reference sequence). CDR3 in amino acids: CASSLLDSYEQYF. The DNA for the CDR3 is TGTGCCAGCAGTTTACTCGACAGCTACGAGCAGTACTTC.

The chain couples TRBV5-4 to TRBJ1-3, with no clear D. V lost 0 bases and J lost 0, with 10 bases in between. Germline CDR1 SGHNT, CDR2 YYREEE (reference sequence). This CDR3 is built from 16 residues. CDR3 amino acids: CASSLEGGPSGNTIYF. DNA of the CDR3: TGTGCCAGCAGCTTGGAGGGAGGCCCCTCTGGAAACACCATATATTTT. The complete variable domain, with remaining parts taken from reference TRBV5-4 and TRBJ1-3, reads ETGVTQSPTHLIKTRGQQVTLRCSSQSGHNTVSWYQQALGQGPQFIFQYYREEENGRGNFPPRFSGLQFPNYSSELNVNALELDDSALYLCASSLEGGPSGNTIYFGEGSWLTVV.

In nucleotides, the CDR3 is TGTGCCAGCAGCAAAGTTTTCGGGACAGGGGGCGGTCTGATATATGGCTACACCTTC. The encoded protein is CASSKVFGTGGGLIYGYTF. This chain links TRBV21-1 with TRBJ1-2; whether TRBD1, the table's D call, matches the DNA was not checked. TRBV21-1 counts as a pseudogene. The CDR3 extends over 19 amino acids.

V gene TRBV7-2 combines with J gene TRBJ2-1; D may be TRBD2 (6 bases). CDR1 and CDR2 from the germline V gene are SGHTA and FQGNSA. The V end was cut by 5 bases, the J end by 0 bases, with 11 bases between. This CDR3 contains 15 residues. The CDR3 sequence: CASSRGTYSYNEQFF. In DNA form, the CDR3 reads TGTGCCAGCAGCCGCGGGACTTACTCCTACAATGAGCAGTTCTTC.

The chain employs TRBV18 and TRBJ2-5, with 8 bases lining up with TRBD2. The V and J ends lost 3 bases and 5 bases, in that order; junction bases with no gene match: 11. This CDR3 has 16 amino acids. Germline V gives CDR1 KGHSH, CDR2 LQKENI. The CDR3 DNA follows: TGTGCCAGCTCACCCCCCAAGCGGGGGCCCGGGGAGACCCAGTACTTC. Its translation is CASSPPKRGPGETQYF.

CDR3 nucleotides: TGCGCCAGCAGCCAAGTCCCCTACCAGGACAGCATCAATGGCTACACCTTC. Translating gives CASSQVPYQDSINGYTF. The chain is built from TRBV4-3 and TRBJ1-2; a possible D gene is TRBD1 (6 bases). This CDR3 contains 17 residues. From germline, CDR1 is LGHNA and CDR2 YSLEER. V lost 1 base and J 6 bases, leaving 21 bases between the germline ends.

The rearrangement joins TRBV11-2 to TRBJ2-7, with D possibly being TRBD1 (5 bases). CDR1 is SGHAT, CDR2 FQNNGV, per germline. The germline V and J ends were trimmed by 5 bases and 11 bases, with 16 bases remaining between them. This CDR3 is 12 amino acids long. The CDR3 reads CASSPEQGREYF. The CDR3 DNA is TGTGCCAGCAGCCCCGAGCAGGGTCGAGAGTACTTC.

V usage is TRBV6-1 and J usage is TRBJ2-7; TRBD2 matches at 9 bases. The CDR3 consists of 15 residues. Per germline, CDR1 MNHNS and CDR2 SASEGT. V was clipped by 8 bases and J by 1 base; unmatched bases: 9. The CDR3 nucleotides read TGTGCCAGCCGTACCGAGGCGGGGGGGTCCTACGAGCAGTACTTC. Translation: CASRTEAGGSYEQYF.

CDR3 residues: CASSPLGQGPKDYGYTF. CDR3 nucleotides: TGTGCCAGCTCACCATTGGGCCAGGGCCCGAAAGACTATGGCTACACCTTC. The rearrangement uses TRBV18 and TRBJ1-2; tentative D call: TRBD1 (5 bases). This CDR3 is 17 amino acids long. Germline-derived CDR1 and CDR2 are KGHSH and LQKENI. V lost 2 bases and J 3 bases, leaving 19 bases between the germline ends. The full variable domain, rest sourced from reference TRBV18 and TRBJ1-2, is NAGVMQNPRHLVRRRGQEARLRCSPMKGHSHVYWYRQLPEEGLKFMVYLQKENIIDESGMPKERFSAEFPKEGPSILRIQQVVRGDSAAYFCASSPLGQGPKDYGYTFGSGTRLTVV.

The chain links TRBV7-2 to TRBJ2-5, with TRBD1 matching over 8 bases. The V gene end was trimmed by 1 base and the J gene end by 2 bases; junction bases not matched to a gene: 3. The CDR3 runs to 15 residues. CDR1 is SGHTA, CDR2 FQGNSA, per germline. The CDR3 coding sequence is TGTGCCAGCAGCTTAGTAGGGACAGGACAAGAGACCCAGTACTTC. Amino acids: CASSLVGTGQETQYF.

The chain joins TRBV5-1 to TRBJ1-4, with 9 bases that match TRBD1. Trimming cost V 5 bases and J 8 bases; bases outside gene matches: 7. The CDR3 has 14 residues. The germline V gene has CDR1 SGHRS and CDR2 YFSETQ. CDR3 DNA sequence: TGCGCCAGCAGTTCGGGACAGGGACGAGAAAAACTGTTTTTT. Translated, it gives CASSSGQGREKLFF.

The J gene is TRBJ1-1, the V gene TRBV7-9; D possibly corresponds to TRBD1 (5 bases). CDR3 length: 13 residues. Germline assignment: CDR1 SEHNR and CDR2 FQNEAQ (reference sequence). The ends were cut back, 0 bases at V and 5 bases at J, with 7 bases in the middle. The CDR3 bases are TGTGCCAGCAGCTTAGCGACAGATACTGAAGCTTTCTTT. Translation gives CASSLATDTEAFF.

The chain recombines TRBV29-1 with TRBJ1-1; 7 nucleotides agree with TRBD1. CDR1 and CDR2 from the germline V gene are SQVTM and ANQGSEA. The V and J ends lost 3 bases and 4 bases, in that order; junction bases with no gene match: 5. The CDR3 runs to 13 residues. CDR3 sequence: CSVDRGLGTEAFF. The CDR3 DNA follows: TGCAGCGTTGATAGGGGGCTGGGCACTGAAGCTTTCTTT.

Here the CDR3 DNA reads TGCAGCGTTGCTCGGGGGAGGGCCGCCGGGGAGCTGTTTTTT. Translating gives CSVARGRAAGELFF. The genes are TRBV29-1 and TRBJ2-2, with 7 bases matching TRBD2. The germline gives CDR1 SQVTM, CDR2 ANQGSEA. With 4 bases clipped from V and 6 bases from J, the junction kept 8 bases outside the gene matches. CDR3 length equals 14 residues.

The chain carries TRBV6-5 and TRBJ1-2, with 7 positions matching TRBD1. In germline, CDR1 is MNHEY, CDR2 SVGAGI. With V trimmed by 6 bases and J by 7 bases, 11 bases remained unmatched. The CDR3 contains 14 residues. The CDR3 reads CASSRGQVAGGYTF. Written as DNA, the CDR3 is TGTGCCAGCAGCCGCGGACAGGTCGCGGGTGGCTACACCTTC.